This is a list of T cell receptor beta chains from one sample in a study of Graves' ophthalmopathy and Graves' hyperthyroidism. One entry per CDR3 protein, called by TCRdb with MiXCR from the multiplex PCR reads. The sample consists of 400,000 to 500,000 distinct CDR3 sequences, roughly 21% of them appearing once. Material: peripheral blood. The receptors were sampled from a woman under 30 with stable Graves' hyperthyroidism. The conserved cysteine and the conserved F or W are not part of the CDR3 here. Each record gives: clone size, V gene, J gene, CDR3 protein. Size is stated for part of the rows, as once, few or many counts, or as a class when the clone is expanded.

many	TRBV4-1	TRBJ1-1	ASSQDEDTEAF
many	TRBV12-3/TRBV12-4	TRBJ1-3	ASSPRRGAALNTIY
many	TRBV30	TRBJ2-2	AWSPWGQGLTGELF
.	TRBV29-1	TRBJ2-7	SVRDTASYDQY
many	TRBV20-1	TRBJ2-7	SANGPSGYEQY
many	TRBV5-1	TRBJ2-7	ASSRGDGYEQY
many	TRBV29-1	TRBJ2-3	SVVSSGADTQY
few	TRBV7-8	TRBJ1-2	ASSSRDSGYGYT
.	TRBV6-1	TRBJ1-2	ASRGQSYGYT
many	TRBV20-1	TRBJ1-5	SAREMDYQPQH
many	TRBV7-2	TRBJ2-7	ASSLKSSWSNEQY
many	TRBV5-1	TRBJ1-1	ASSLVGHGHTEAF
once	TRBV15	TRBJ1-1	ATSRHGGAMNTEAF
.	TRBV20-1	TRBJ2-7	SAYTGAYEQY
.	TRBV6-2/TRBV6-3	TRBJ2-7	ASSYGLAGAKQY
many	TRBV27	TRBJ2-7	ASSLDRRYEQY
few	TRBV5-4	TRBJ1-2	ASTLGVDYGYT
many	TRBV12-3/TRBV12-4	TRBJ1-5	ASSFEGNSNQPQH
once	TRBV2	TRBJ2-3	ASSLLAGRTDTQY
many	TRBV6-5	TRBJ2-7	ASRPGLLGYEQY
many	TRBV18	TRBJ2-7	ASSPPASYEQY
.	TRBV28	TRBJ2-7	ASSTGGLSLYGQY
many	TRBV20-1	TRBJ2-7	SATRTRGGEQY
.	TRBV11-2	TRBJ2-5	ASSLDHPDRGLGETQY
many	TRBV6-5	TRBJ2-5	ASSYSGTGDVWEETQY
many	TRBV6-4	TRBJ1-2	ASSKTGGADGYT
many	TRBV12-3/TRBV12-4	TRBJ2-7	ASSLDRGSGIREQY
many	TRBV19	TRBJ1-2	ASSTGKGIDYGYT
many	TRBV6-1	TRBJ1-3	ASSEEKGNTIY
many	TRBV19	TRBJ2-5	ASKKFGRQETQY
many	TRBV4-1	TRBJ2-7	ASSQRSGYEQY
.	TRBV12-3/TRBV12-4	TRBJ1-2	ASTQVGVLDYGYT
once	TRBV19	TRBJ2-7	ASSTPGVAAYEQY
many	TRBV28	TRBJ2-7	ASSSPRDTSYEQY
many	TRBV20-1	TRBJ2-7	SATESLAGEYEQY
.	TRBV7-2	TRBJ2-7	ASSFAGTTGGSYEQY
many	TRBV18	TRBJ1-2	ASSPPDRLYGYT
many	TRBV20-1	TRBJ2-7	SGESSYRGSYEQY
many	TRBV12-3/TRBV12-4	TRBJ1-1	ASSAHRGGDTEAF
many	TRBV2	TRBJ2-2	ATTDGSMELF
many	TRBV30	TRBJ2-7	AWSRLAGGYEQY
many	TRBV11-2	TRBJ1-2	ASSFYTSDRGRIGYT
many	TRBV2	TRBJ2-6	ASSDGRSSGANVLT
.	TRBV4-1	TRBJ2-5	ASSQVLAGDGETQY
.	TRBV6-1	TRBJ2-7	ASNRGLQTRQY
many	TRBV11-2	TRBJ2-4	ASSLTGGGWGNIQY
.	TRBV20-1	TRBJ1-1	SAREGGGTEAF
many	TRBV10-1	TRBJ2-2	ASSTGGWDTGELF
many	TRBV7-3	TRBJ2-2	ASNRGGSYTGELF
many	TRBV12-3/TRBV12-4	TRBJ2-7	ASSLAGGPYEQY
many	TRBV12-3/TRBV12-4	TRBJ2-7	ASSLMQGHEQY
many	TRBV20-1	TRBJ2-4	SARDRAREKNIQY
many	TRBV20-1	TRBJ2-7	SARRGGALYEQY
.	TRBV2	TRBJ1-5	ASSLGLQGTKH
many	TRBV20-1	TRBJ1-5	SAGDGDQPQH